The 25 T cell receptor beta chains presented below share a single source sample, sequenced in a study of blood T cell repertoires in COVID-19. Sequencing was performed with immunoSEQ multiplex PCR; in TCRdb, only in-frame clones are kept and a portion is missing. Of some 200,000 clones listed, roughly 80% are singletons. Specimen: peripheral blood. The receptors shown here come from a woman in her 70s with COVID-19, enrolled during active disease.

This clone was counted once. The chain is built from TRBV3-1 (or the pseudogene TRBV3-2) and TRBJ2-7, with a weak D call TRBD1 (6 bases). This CDR3 spans 14 amino acids. Trimming stripped 3 bases from V and 2 bases from J, with 11 bases between. Germline CDR1 LGHDT, CDR2 YNNKEL (reference sequence). The CDR3 loop reads CASSHLKGAYEQYV. The CDR3 region has the DNA TGTGCCAGCAGCCATTTGAAGGGGGCCTACGAGCAGTACGTC.

Only one count was recorded for this clone. The chain has TRBV9 and TRBJ1-6, with a weak D call TRBD1 (6 bases). The V gene's germline CDR1 is SGDLS and CDR2 YYNGEE. The CDR3 runs to 15 residues. Trimming took off 0 bases at V and 10 bases at J, with 14 bases between the two ends. The CDR3 region is CASSVDGTTGSPLHF. The CDR3 region has the DNA TGTGCCAGCAGCGTAGATGGGACGACAGGATCACCCCTCCACTTT.

The chain joins TRBV5-5 to TRBJ2-7; TRBD2 is a possible D gene (6 bases). This CDR3 comprises 15 residues. Germline CDR1 and CDR2: SGHKS and YYEKEE (reference sequence). Trimming pared 4 bases from V and 5 bases from J, leaving 19 bases between. The CDR3 loop is CASSRDFRGSHEQYF. The DNA for the CDR3 is TGTGCCAGCAGCCGGGACTTCCGGGGGTCCCACGAGCAGTACTTC.

This rearrangement joins TRBV28 to TRBJ1-3; the match to TRBD1 covers 10 bases. V lost 5 bases to trimming and J lost 6 bases; unmatched junction nucleotides: 7. The CDR3 is 15 residues long. Germline lookup yields CDR1 MDHEN and CDR2 SYDVKM. The chain's CDR3 is CASSISGQGLNTIYF. CDR3 sequence (DNA): TGTGCCAGCAGTATCTCGGGACAGGGGTTAAACACCATATATTTT.

V and J are TRBV7-2 and TRBJ2-1, with 7 bases fitting TRBD1. After removal of 6 bases from V and 3 bases from J, the junction contained 5 bases not matched to a gene. Germline CDR1 SGHTA, CDR2 FQGNSA. CDR3 length: 14 residues. The CDR3 nucleotides read TGTGCCAGCAGTCGACGACAGGGCTACAATGAGCAGTTCTTC. This encodes CASSRRQGYNEQFF.

The rearrangement uses TRBV5-4 and TRBJ2-7; TRBD1 is a possible D gene (6 bases). Between the trimmed V and J ends, which lost 4 bases and 3 bases, there was a span of 14 bases. In germline, CDR1 is SGHNT, CDR2 YYREEE (reference sequence). This CDR3 contains 14 residues. CDR3 sequence: CASSPGQGNYEQYF. DNA for the CDR3: TGTGCCAGCAGCCCTGGCCAGGGGAACTACGAGCAGTACTTC.

V usage is TRBV28 and J usage is TRBJ1-1; TRBD1 matches at 8 bases. Per germline, CDR1 MDHEN and CDR2 SYDVKM. This CDR3 region has 11 residues. V dropped 6 bases and J dropped 10; count of bases not matched to a gene: 4. CDR3 loop: CASRGDRGAFF. In nucleotides, the CDR3 is TGTGCCAGCAGGGGAGACAGGGGAGCTTTCTTT.

The chain couples TRBV29-1 to TRBJ1-2, with 9 positions matching TRBD1. The CDR3 covers 13 residues. V dropped 4 bases and J dropped 3; count of bases not matched to a gene: 3. In germline, CDR1 is SQVTM, CDR2 ANQGSEA. The CDR3 loop reads CSVGDRVDYGYTF. DNA of the CDR3: TGCAGCGTTGGGGACAGGGTCGACTATGGCTACACCTTC. The full variable domain, rest sourced from reference TRBV29-1 and TRBJ1-2, is SAVISQKPSRDICQRGTSLTIQCQVDSQVTMMFWYRQQPGQSLTLIATANQGSEATYESGFVIDKFPISRPNLTFSTLTVSNMSPEDSSIYLCSVGDRVDYGYTFGSGTRLTVV.

The V and J genes are TRBV7-9 and TRBJ1-1, with D perhaps TRBD1 (5 bases). Germline V gives CDR1 SEHNR, CDR2 FQNEAQ (reference sequence). The CDR3 spans 14 residues. With 5 bases removed from V and 3 bases from J, the gap between germline ends came to 13 bases. Here the CDR3 reads CASSDHPGDTEAFF. The CDR3 DNA sequence: TGTGCCAGCAGCGACCATCCGGGGGACACTGAAGCTTTCTTT.

V gene TRBV5-6 combines with J gene TRBJ2-3; 7 positions agree with TRBD1. The CDR3 contains 19 residues. From germline, CDR1 is SGHDT and CDR2 YYEEEE. V dropped 4 bases and J dropped 0; count of bases not matched to a gene: 17. The CDR3: CASSPRTGRILLSTDTQYF. CDR3 nucleotide sequence: TGTGCCAGCAGCCCTCGGACAGGAAGGATACTTCTTAGCACAGATACGCAGTATTTT.

V is TRBV3-1 (or the pseudogene TRBV3-2) and J is TRBJ1-4, with D perhaps TRBD1 (6 bases). The ends were cut back, 4 bases at V and 6 bases at J, with 21 bases in the middle. CDR1 and CDR2 (germline): LGHDT, YNNKEL (reference sequence). The CDR3 contains 17 residues. This CDR3 reads CASSPYPSRGAHEKLFF. The CDR3 bases are TGTGCCAGCAGCCCCTACCCTTCGCGGGGGGCCCATGAAAAACTGTTTTTT.

The chain carries TRBV20-1 and TRBJ2-1, with D possibly being TRBD1 (6 bases). CDR3 length: 11 residues. The V end was cut by 6 bases, the J end by 7 bases, with 10 bases between. Germline CDR1 DFQATT, CDR2 SNEGSKA (reference sequence). CDR3 loop: CSATQGNEQFF. The CDR3 DNA is TGCAGTGCAACACAGGGAAATGAGCAGTTCTTC.

The chain uses TRBV19 and TRBJ1-1; 7 bases are shared with TRBD1. Trimming took 6 bases from V and 1 from J; bases not matched to a gene: 11. This CDR3 is built from 16 residues. Germline-derived CDR1 and CDR2 are LNHDA and SQIVND (reference sequence). The CDR3 DNA reads TGTGCCAGTAGGGGGGACAGAGGTTTGGAGAACACTGAAGCTTTCTTT. This gives the protein CASRGDRGLENTEAFF. The whole variable domain, filled in from reference TRBV19 and TRBJ1-1, reads DGGITQSPKYLFRKEGQNVTLSCEQNLNHDAMYWYRQDPGQGLRLIYYSQIVNDFQKGDIAEGYSVSREKKESFPLTVTSAQKNPTAFYLCASRGDRGLENTEAFFGQGTRLTVV.

This clone turned up a few times. This chain links TRBV19 with TRBJ2-3, with TRBD1 identical over 7 bases. Trimming removed 5 bases from V and 2 bases from J; junction bases left unmatched: 7. The germline V gene has CDR1 LNHDA and CDR2 SQIVND (reference sequence). This CDR3 has 15 residues. The CDR3: CASSGRDSPTDTQYF. The CDR3 DNA is TGTGCCAGTAGTGGCCGGGACAGCCCCACAGATACGCAGTATTTT.

The count of this clone is one. In DNA form, the CDR3 reads TGTGCCAGCAGCTCCAGATCGAACACTGAAGCTTTCTTT. Its translation: CASSSRSNTEAFF. The chain uses TRBV9 and TRBJ1-1; D is unresolved. V was pared by 4 bases and J by 1 base, with 8 bases between. Germline values: CDR1 SGDLS, CDR2 YYNGEE. The CDR3 length is 13 residues.

The chain combines TRBV27 with TRBJ1-1, with D possibly being TRBD1 (5 bases). This CDR3 region has 13 residues. Germline V gives CDR1 MNHEY, CDR2 SMNVEV (reference sequence). With 3 bases removed from V and 11 bases from J, the gap between germline ends came to 16 bases. The CDR3, as DNA: TGTGCCAGCAGTTTCGGAGGGGCAGTCGCTGCTTTCTTT. Protein: CASSFGGAVAAFF.

The chain carries TRBV27 and TRBJ2-7; the match to TRBD1 covers 10 bases. This CDR3 is built from 15 residues. J lost 2 bases, V lost 3 bases, and 4 bases had no gene match. Germline-derived CDR1 and CDR2 are MNHEY and SMNVEV (reference sequence). As DNA, the CDR3 is TGTGCCAGCAGTTTCACCGGGACAGGGGCCTACGAGCAGTACTTC. Amino acids: CASSFTGTGAYEQYF.

This rearrangement joins TRBV10-1 to TRBJ2-3, with D possibly TRBD2 on 5 matching bases. Germline CDR1 reads WNHNN; CDR2 reads SYGVQD (reference sequence). CDR3 length: 13 amino acids. Trimming removed 4 bases at V and 11 bases at J, with 16 bases between. The CDR3 DNA sequence: TGCGCCAGCAGTGTACCGGGGTCGCTTGAGCAGTATTTT. Translating gives CASSVPGSLEQYF.

The chain employs TRBV6-5 and TRBJ1-4; TRBD1 matches 7 bases. The germline gives CDR1 MNHEY, CDR2 SVGAGI. The trim removed 6 bases at V and 8 bases at J, leaving 9 bases unmatched. CDR3 size: 14 residues. CDR3 bases: TGTGCCAGCAGGGCAGGGGGAGAGGGCGAAAAACTGTTTTTT. Its translation is CASRAGGEGEKLFF.

The CDR3 region is CASSPQAGGYNNEQFF. DNA for the CDR3: TGTGCCAGCAGCCCCCAGGCGGGAGGGTACAACAATGAGCAGTTCTTC. The V call is TRBV7-9, the J call TRBJ2-1, with TRBD2 identical over 9 bases. The CDR3 spans 16 residues. V lost 5 bases to trimming and J lost 5 bases; unmatched junction nucleotides: 10. Germline CDR1 SEHNR, CDR2 FQNEAQ (reference sequence).

The chain joins TRBV9 to TRBJ2-1, with 9 bases that match TRBD2. CDR3 size: 17 residues. Trimming cost V 0 bases and J 9 bases; bases outside gene matches: 13. CDR1 and CDR2 from the germline V gene are SGDLS and YYNGEE. For the CDR3, the DNA is TGTGCCAGCAGCGTAGCTTTAGATGGCGGGGGGGCAAGTGAGCAGTTCTTC. Its translation: CASSVALDGGGASEQFF. The entire variable domain, with the rest obtained from reference TRBV9 and TRBJ2-1, is as follows: DSGVTQTPKHLITATGQRVTLRCSPRSGDLSVYWYQQSLDQGLQFLIQYYNGEERAKGNILERFSAQQFPDLHSELNLSSLELGDSALYFCASSVALDGGGASEQFFGPGTRLTVL.

The chain recombines TRBV11-2 with TRBJ2-1; 15 bases are shared with TRBD2. Losses at the gene ends were 4 bases for V and 8 bases for J; bases not matched to a gene: 3. The CDR3 has 15 residues. From germline, CDR1 is SGHAT and CDR2 FQNNGV. The CDR3 coding sequence is TGTGCCAGCAGCTATGGGACTAGCGGGGGGTATGAGCAGTTCTTC. Encoded protein: CASSYGTSGGYEQFF.

This chain joins TRBV18 and TRBJ2-1; 11 nucleotides align to TRBD1. The CDR3 contains 14 residues. J gave up 7 bases and V 3 bases, and 2 bases lay outside the gene matches. Germline CDR1 reads KGHSH; CDR2 reads LQKENI. CDR3 protein: CASSPDRGRNEQFF. CDR3 in DNA: TGTGCCAGCTCACCGGACAGGGGGCGAAATGAGCAGTTCTTC.

Details on this clone: This CDR3 fails to terminate in the conserved phenylalanine or tryptophan, so it likely reflects a read error. No DNA is shown, since the ends of the CDR3 on it are uncertain; the CDR3 is the one TCRdb lists. This rearrangement joins TRBV3-1 (or the pseudogene TRBV3-2) to TRBJ1-2; the D call in the table, TRBD1, was not verified against the DNA. The CDR3 adds up to 15 amino acids, both ends counted. Germline lookup yields CDR1 LGHDT and CDR2 YNNKEL (reference sequence). This chain's CDR3 is CASSQGLSGRTVPYL.

The chain employs TRBV7-6 and TRBJ1-2; 7 nucleotides line up with TRBD1. Germline values: CDR1 SGHVS, CDR2 FNYEAQ. V lost 5 bases to trimming and J lost 5 bases; unmatched junction nucleotides: 11. The CDR3 contains 15 residues. DNA of the CDR3: TGTGCCAGCAGCCCAGATGACAGGGATGGGTATGGCTACACCTTC. Residues: CASSPDDRDGYGYTF.